Listed below are T cell receptor beta chains from one sample, sequenced in a study of blood T cell repertoires in COVID-19. Only in-frame clones appear in the TCRdb table, and some are missing; sequencing was by immunoSEQ multiplex PCR. The repertoire holds 150,000 to 200,000 clones, with over 70% as singletons. Sequenced material: PBMCs or T cells enriched from blood (not recorded which). These receptors were taken from a woman in her sixties who had recovered from COVID-19. Each CDR3 is given with its conserved first and last residue. A D gene is named only where the DNA matches it firmly. Clone sizes are given selectively: once, few, many, or a class where the clone is expanded.

j_call: TRBJ2-5; d_call: TRBD2; clone_size: .; v_call: TRBV5-1; cdr3_aa: CASSPLLGGGLETQYF; cdr3_nt: TGCGCCAGCAGCCCGCTCCTGGGGGGGGGTCTGGAGACCCAGTACTTC
j_call: TRBJ1-1; d_call: .; clone_size: few; v_call: TRBV6-5; cdr3_aa: CASSWDTRGTEAFF; cdr3_nt: TGTGCCAGCAGTTGGGACACCCGGGGCACTGAAGCTTTCTTT
j_call: TRBJ2-5; d_call: .; clone_size: few; v_call: TRBV2; cdr3_aa: CASLLSLGTQYF; cdr3_nt: TGTGCCAGTCTCCTGAGCCTAGGGACCCAGTACTTC
j_call: TRBJ2-1; d_call: TRBD1; clone_size: .; v_call: TRBV15; cdr3_aa: CATSRGSGQGNNEQFF; cdr3_nt: TGTGCCACCAGCAGAGGATCGGGACAGGGGAACAATGAGCAGTTCTTC
j_call: TRBJ1-1; d_call: .; clone_size: once; v_call: TRBV15; cdr3_aa: CATSTLAGVSEAFF; cdr3_nt: TGTGCCACCAGCACGCTGGCGGGGGTTTCTGAAGCTTTCTTT
j_call: TRBJ2-7; d_call: .; clone_size: .; v_call: TRBV6-5; cdr3_aa: CASSFGQNSYEQYF; cdr3_nt: TGTGCCAGCAGTTTCGGACAGAACTCCTACGAGCAGTACTTC
j_call: TRBJ2-1; d_call: .; clone_size: .; v_call: TRBV27; cdr3_aa: CASSSGINEQFF; cdr3_nt: TGTGCCAGCAGTTCAGGGATCAATGAGCAGTTCTTC
j_call: TRBJ2-1; d_call: TRBD2; clone_size: few; v_call: TRBV4-1; cdr3_aa: CASSQGNSGRLEEQFF; cdr3_nt: TGCGCCAGCAGCCAAGGAAATAGCGGGAGACTAGAAGAGCAGTTCTTC
j_call: TRBJ2-1; d_call: TRBD1; clone_size: .; v_call: TRBV5-1; cdr3_aa: CASSPRQGADEQFF; cdr3_nt: TGCGCCAGCAGCCCCCGACAGGGGGCAGATGAGCAGTTCTTC
j_call: TRBJ1-2; d_call: .; clone_size: .; v_call: TRBV28; cdr3_aa: CASSLTRADYGYTF; cdr3_nt: TGTGCCAGCAGTTTAACGCGGGCGGACTATGGCTACACCTTC
j_call: TRBJ2-5; d_call: TRBD2; clone_size: .; v_call: TRBV5-1; cdr3_aa: CASSPIRGVQETQYF; cdr3_nt: TGCGCCAGCAGCCCTATTCGGGGGGTCCAAGAGACCCAGTACTTC
j_call: TRBJ1-5; d_call: TRBD1; clone_size: once; v_call: TRBV10-3; cdr3_aa: CAIRDRDQPQHF; cdr3_nt: TGTGCCATCAGGGACAGGGATCAGCCCCAGCATTTT
j_call: TRBJ2-1; d_call: TRBD2; clone_size: .; v_call: TRBV7-6; cdr3_aa: CASSFRDYDNEQFF; cdr3_nt: TGTGCCAGCAGCTTCCGGGACTATGACAATGAGCAGTTCTTC
j_call: TRBJ2-2; d_call: .; clone_size: .; v_call: TRBV5-8; cdr3_aa: CASSLGLLTGELFF; cdr3_nt: TGTGCCAGCAGCTTAGGACTTTTGACCGGGGAGCTGTTTTTT
j_call: TRBJ2-2; d_call: .; clone_size: once; v_call: TRBV18; cdr3_aa: CASSPPGRAAGELFF; cdr3_nt: TGTGCCAGCTCACCACCCGGCAGGGCGGCCGGGGAGCTGTTTTTT
j_call: TRBJ1-2; d_call: TRBD1; clone_size: few; v_call: TRBV10-3; cdr3_aa: CAIRDSGTVNYGYTF; cdr3_nt: TGTGCCATCCGAGATTCCGGGACAGTTAACTATGGCTACACCTTC
j_call: TRBJ2-3; d_call: TRBD2; clone_size: .; v_call: TRBV2; cdr3_aa: CASKNLAADTDTQYF; cdr3_nt: TGTGCCAGCAAGAATCTAGCGGCCGACACAGATACGCAGTATTTT
j_call: TRBJ1-1; d_call: TRBD1; clone_size: .; v_call: TRBV28; cdr3_aa: CASSFVGSGQGALENTEAFF; cdr3_nt: TGTGCCAGCAGTTTCGTAGGATCTGGACAGGGGGCTTTGGAGAACACTGAAGCTTTCTTT
j_call: TRBJ1-2; d_call: TRBD1; clone_size: .; v_call: TRBV11-2; cdr3_aa: CASSRTGGRANYGYTF; cdr3_nt: TGTGCCAGCAGCAGGACAGGGGGGAGGGCTAACTATGGCTACACCTTC
j_call: TRBJ1-1; d_call: TRBD1; clone_size: .; v_call: TRBV19; cdr3_aa: CASSPNWDRVGGTEAFF; cdr3_nt: TGTGCCAGTAGTCCGAACTGGGACAGGGTTGGAGGCACTGAAGCTTTCTTT
j_call: TRBJ1-4; d_call: .; clone_size: .; v_call: TRBV28; cdr3_aa: CASSWGLTNEKLFF; cdr3_nt: TGTGCCAGCAGTTGGGGGCTTACTAATGAAAAACTGTTTTTT
j_call: TRBJ1-4; d_call: .; clone_size: .; v_call: TRBV28; cdr3_aa: CASSLGGGETNEKLFF; cdr3_nt: TGTGCCAGCAGCCTCGGGGGGGGCGAAACTAATGAAAAACTGTTTTTT